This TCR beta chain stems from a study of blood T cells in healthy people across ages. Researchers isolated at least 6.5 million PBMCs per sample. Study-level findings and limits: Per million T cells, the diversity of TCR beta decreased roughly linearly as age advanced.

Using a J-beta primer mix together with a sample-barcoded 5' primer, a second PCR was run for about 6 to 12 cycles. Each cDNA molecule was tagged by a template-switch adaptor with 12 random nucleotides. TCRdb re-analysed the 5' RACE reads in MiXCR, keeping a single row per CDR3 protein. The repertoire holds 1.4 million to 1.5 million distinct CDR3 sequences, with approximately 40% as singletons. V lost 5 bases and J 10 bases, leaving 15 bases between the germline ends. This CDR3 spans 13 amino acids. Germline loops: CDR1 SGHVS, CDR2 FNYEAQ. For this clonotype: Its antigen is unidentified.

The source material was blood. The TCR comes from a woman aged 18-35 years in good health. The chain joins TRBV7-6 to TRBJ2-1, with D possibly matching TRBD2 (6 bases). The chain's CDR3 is CASSPDRGSEQFF. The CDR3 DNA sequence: TGTGCCAGCAGCCCCGACCGGGGGTCAGAGCAGTTCTTC.